Described below is a single TCR beta chain sequence and its context. These data originate in a study of monozygotic twins with inflammatory bowel disease. Germline CDR1 SGHAT, CDR2 FQNNGV. This CDR3 region has 16 residues. TCRdb derives one entry per CDR3 protein from the 5' RACE reads, leaving out DNA. This sample carries around 200,000 distinct CDR3 sequences, with 1.6% going to the ten biggest clones. The chain is built from TRBV11-2 and TRBJ1-2; the D call of TRBD1 rests on TCRdb alone, since no DNA is present to check it. This clonotype was sampled from a human donor with ulcerative colitis or Crohn's disease, or a healthy co-twin of an affected twin (not recorded which). Sample: blood. CDR3 sequence reads: CASSRTLGGPNYGYTF.